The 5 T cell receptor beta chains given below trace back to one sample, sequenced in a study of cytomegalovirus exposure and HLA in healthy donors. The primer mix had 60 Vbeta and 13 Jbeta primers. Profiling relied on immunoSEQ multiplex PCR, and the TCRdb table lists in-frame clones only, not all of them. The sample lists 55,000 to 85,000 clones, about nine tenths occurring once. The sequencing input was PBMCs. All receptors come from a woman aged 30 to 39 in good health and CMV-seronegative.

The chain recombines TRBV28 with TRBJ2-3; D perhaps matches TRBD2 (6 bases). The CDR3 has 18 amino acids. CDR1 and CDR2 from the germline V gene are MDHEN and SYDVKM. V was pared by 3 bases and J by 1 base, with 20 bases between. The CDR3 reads CASSLEGTGELGTDTQYF. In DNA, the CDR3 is TGTGCCAGCAGTTTGGAGGGAACTGGAGAACTGGGCACAGATACGCAGTATTTT.

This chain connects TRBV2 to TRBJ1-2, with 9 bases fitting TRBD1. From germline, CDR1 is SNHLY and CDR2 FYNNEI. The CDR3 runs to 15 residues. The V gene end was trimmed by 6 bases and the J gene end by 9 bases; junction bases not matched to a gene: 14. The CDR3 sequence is CASRPPGTGSTRYTF. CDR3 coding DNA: TGTGCCAGCAGGCCCCCCGGGACAGGGTCTACCCGCTACACCTTC.

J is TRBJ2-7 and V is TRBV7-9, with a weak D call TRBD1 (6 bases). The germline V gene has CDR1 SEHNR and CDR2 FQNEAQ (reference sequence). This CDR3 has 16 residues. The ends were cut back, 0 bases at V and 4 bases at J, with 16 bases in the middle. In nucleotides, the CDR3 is TGTGCCAGCAGCTTAGCCAGGGGCCGTCCGGTGTACGAGCAGTACTTC. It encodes CASSLARGRPVYEQYF.

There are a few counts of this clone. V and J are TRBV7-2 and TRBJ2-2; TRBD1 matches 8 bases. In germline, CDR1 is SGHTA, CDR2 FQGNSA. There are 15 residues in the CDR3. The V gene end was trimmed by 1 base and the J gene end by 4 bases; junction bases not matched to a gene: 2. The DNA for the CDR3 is TGTGCCAGCAGCTTAGGGACAGGGACCACCGGGGAGCTGTTTTTT. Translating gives CASSLGTGTTGELFF.

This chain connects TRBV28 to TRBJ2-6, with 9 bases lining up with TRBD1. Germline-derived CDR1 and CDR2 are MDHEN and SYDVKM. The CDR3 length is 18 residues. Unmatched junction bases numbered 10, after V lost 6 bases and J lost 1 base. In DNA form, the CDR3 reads TGTGCCAGCAGAACTCCGGGACAGGGAATTTCTGGGGCCAACGTCCTGACTTTC. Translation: CASRTPGQGISGANVLTF. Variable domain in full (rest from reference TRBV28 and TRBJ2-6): DVKVTQSSRYLVKRTGEKVFLECVQDMDHENMFWYRQDPGLGLRLIYFSYDVKMKEKGDIPEGYSVSREKKERFSLILESASTNQTSMYLCASRTPGQGISGANVLTFGAGSRLTVL.